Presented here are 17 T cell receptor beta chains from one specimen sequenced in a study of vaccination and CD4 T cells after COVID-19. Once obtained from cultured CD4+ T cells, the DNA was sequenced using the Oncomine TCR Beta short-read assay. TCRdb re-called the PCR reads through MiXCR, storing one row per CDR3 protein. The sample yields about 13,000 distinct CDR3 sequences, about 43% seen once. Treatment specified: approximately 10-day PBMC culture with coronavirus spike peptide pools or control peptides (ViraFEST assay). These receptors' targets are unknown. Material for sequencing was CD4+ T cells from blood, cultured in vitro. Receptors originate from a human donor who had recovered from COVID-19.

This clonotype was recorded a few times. In DNA form, the CDR3 reads TGCGCCAGCAGCCAAGACTACAGGGGCTTTGGTGGCTACACCTTC. This translates into CASSQDYRGFGGYTF. The V call is TRBV4-3, the J call TRBJ1-2; 7 bases are a match to TRBD1. The trim removed 0 bases at V and 7 bases at J, leaving 8 bases unmatched. CDR3 length equals 15 residues. Germline-derived CDR1 and CDR2 are LGHNA and YSLEER.

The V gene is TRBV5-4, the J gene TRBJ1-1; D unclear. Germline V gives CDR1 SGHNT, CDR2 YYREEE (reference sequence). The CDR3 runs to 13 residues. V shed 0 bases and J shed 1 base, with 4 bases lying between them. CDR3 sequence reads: CASSLGPNTEAFF. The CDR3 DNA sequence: TGTGCCAGCAGCTTGGGACCGAACACTGAAGCTTTCTTT.

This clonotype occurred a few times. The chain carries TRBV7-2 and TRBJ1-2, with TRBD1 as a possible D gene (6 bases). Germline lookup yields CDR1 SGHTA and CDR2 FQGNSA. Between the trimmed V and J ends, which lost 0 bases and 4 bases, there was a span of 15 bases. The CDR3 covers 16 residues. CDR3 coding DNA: TGTGCCAGCAGCTTAGCGGAGTTACAGGGAAGCTATGGCTACACCTTC. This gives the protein CASSLAELQGSYGYTF.

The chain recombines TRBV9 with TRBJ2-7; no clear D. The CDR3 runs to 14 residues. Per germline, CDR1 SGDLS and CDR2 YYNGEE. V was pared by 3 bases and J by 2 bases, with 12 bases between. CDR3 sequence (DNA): TGTGCCAGCAGCGCCCGGACGGCGACCTACGAGCAGTACTTC. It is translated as CASSARTATYEQYF.

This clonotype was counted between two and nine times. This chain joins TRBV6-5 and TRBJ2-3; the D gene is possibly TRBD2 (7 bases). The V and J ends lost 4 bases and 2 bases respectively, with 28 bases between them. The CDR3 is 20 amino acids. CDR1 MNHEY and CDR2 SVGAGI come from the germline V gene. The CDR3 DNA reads TGTGCCAGCAGTTTCCCCCTAGGGGGGGTTCACAAGCAATACACAGATACGCAGTATTTT. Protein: CASSFPLGGVHKQYTDTQYF.

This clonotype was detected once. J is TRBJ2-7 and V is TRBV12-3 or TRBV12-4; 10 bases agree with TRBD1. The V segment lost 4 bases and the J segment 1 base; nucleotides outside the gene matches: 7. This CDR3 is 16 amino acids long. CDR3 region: CASSSPRDRGSYEQYF. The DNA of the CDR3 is TGTGCCAGCAGTTCTCCCCGGGACAGGGGATCCTACGAGCAGTACTTC.

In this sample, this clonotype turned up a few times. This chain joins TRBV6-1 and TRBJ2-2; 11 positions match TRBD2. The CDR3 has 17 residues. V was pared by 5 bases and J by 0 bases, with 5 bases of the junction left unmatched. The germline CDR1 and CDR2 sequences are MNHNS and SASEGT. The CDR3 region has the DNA TGTGCCAGCAGTCCCCGACTAGCGGGGTCGAACACCGGGGAGCTGTTTTTT. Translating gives CASSPRLAGSNTGELFF.

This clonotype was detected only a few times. Written as DNA, the CDR3 is TGTGCCAGTAGGTCGCGACAGGGTAGGGAGACCCAGTACTTC. Encoded protein: CASRSRQGRETQYF. This chain uses TRBV19 with TRBJ2-5; the match to TRBD1 covers 7 bases. Trimming removed 6 bases from V and 5 bases from J; junction bases left unmatched: 9. The germline gives CDR1 LNHDA, CDR2 SQIVND (reference sequence). The CDR3 consists of 14 residues.

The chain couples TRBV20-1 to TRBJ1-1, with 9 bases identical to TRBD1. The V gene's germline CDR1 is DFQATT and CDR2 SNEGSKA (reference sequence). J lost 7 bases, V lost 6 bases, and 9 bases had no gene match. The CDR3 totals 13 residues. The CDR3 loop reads CSAKQTGGFEAFF. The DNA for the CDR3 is TGCAGTGCGAAACAAACAGGGGGCTTTGAAGCTTTCTTT.

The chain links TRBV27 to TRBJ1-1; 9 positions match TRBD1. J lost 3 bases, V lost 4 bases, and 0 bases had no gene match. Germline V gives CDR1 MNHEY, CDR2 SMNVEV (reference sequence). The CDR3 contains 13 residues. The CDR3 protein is CASSWTGDTEAFF. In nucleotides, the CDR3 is TGTGCCAGCAGTTGGACAGGGGACACTGAAGCTTTCTTT.

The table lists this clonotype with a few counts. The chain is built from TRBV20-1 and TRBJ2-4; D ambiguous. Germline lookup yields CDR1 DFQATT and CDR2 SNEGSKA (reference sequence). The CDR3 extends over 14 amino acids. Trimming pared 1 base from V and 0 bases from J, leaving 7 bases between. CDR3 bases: TGCAGTGCTAGAGGCTGGGAAGCCAAAAACATTCAGTACTTC. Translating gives CSARGWEAKNIQYF.

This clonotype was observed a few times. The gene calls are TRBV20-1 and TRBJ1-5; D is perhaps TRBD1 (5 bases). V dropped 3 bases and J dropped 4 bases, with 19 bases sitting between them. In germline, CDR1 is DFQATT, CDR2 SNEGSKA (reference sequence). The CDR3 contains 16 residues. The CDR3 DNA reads TGCAGTGCTAGGGTGCGGGGCGGCTCAGATAATCAGCCCCAGCATTTT. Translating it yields CSARVRGGSDNQPQHF.

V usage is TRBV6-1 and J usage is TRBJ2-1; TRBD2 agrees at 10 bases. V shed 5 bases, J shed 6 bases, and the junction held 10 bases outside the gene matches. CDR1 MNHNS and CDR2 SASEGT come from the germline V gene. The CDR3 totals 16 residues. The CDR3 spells CASSNQREGRVNEQFF. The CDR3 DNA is TGTGCCAGCAGTAACCAGCGGGAGGGCAGGGTCAATGAGCAGTTCTTC.

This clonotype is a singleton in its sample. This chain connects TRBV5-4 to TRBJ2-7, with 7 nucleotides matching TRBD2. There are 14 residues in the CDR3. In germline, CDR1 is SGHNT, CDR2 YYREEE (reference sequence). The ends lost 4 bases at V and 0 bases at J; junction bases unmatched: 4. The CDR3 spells CASSPGRASYEQYF. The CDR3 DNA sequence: TGTGCCAGCAGCCCGGGGAGGGCCTCCTACGAGCAGTACTTC. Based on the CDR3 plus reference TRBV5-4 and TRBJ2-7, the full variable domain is ETGVTQSPTHLIKTRGQQVTLRCSSQSGHNTVSWYQQALGQGPQFIFQYYREEENGRGNFPPRFSGLQFPNYSSELNVNALELDDSALYLCASSPGRASYEQYFGPGTRLTVT.

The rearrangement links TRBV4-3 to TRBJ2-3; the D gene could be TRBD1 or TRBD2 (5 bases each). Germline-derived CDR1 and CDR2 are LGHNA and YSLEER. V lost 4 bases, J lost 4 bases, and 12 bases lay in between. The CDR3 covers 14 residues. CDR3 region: CASSLASRADTQYF. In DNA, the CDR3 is TGCGCCAGCAGCCTAGCGAGCAGGGCAGATACGCAGTATTTT.

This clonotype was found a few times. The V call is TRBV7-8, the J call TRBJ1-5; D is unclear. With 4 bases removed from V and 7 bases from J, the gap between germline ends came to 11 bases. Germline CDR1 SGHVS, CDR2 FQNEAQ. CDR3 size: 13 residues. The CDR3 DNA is TGTGCCAGCAGCTCCTTCTCGTTGCAGCCCCAGCATTTT. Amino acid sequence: CASSSFSLQPQHF.

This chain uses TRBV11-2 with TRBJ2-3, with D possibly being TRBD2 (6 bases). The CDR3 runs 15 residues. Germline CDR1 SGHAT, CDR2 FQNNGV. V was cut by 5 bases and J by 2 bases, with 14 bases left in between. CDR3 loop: CASSTTSRDTDTQYF. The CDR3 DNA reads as TGTGCCAGCAGCACGACTAGTAGGGACACAGATACGCAGTATTTT.